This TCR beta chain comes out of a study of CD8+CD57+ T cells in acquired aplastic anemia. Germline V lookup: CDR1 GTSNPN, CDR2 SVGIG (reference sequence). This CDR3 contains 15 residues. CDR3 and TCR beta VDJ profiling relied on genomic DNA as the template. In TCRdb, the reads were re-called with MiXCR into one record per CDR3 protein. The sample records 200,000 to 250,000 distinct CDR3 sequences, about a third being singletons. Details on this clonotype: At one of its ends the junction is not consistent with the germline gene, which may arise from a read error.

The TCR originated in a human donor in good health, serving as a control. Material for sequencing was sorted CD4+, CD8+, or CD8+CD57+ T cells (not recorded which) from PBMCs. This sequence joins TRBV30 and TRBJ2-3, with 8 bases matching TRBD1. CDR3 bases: TGTGCCTGGAGTGGAGGACAGGGCATCACAGATACGCGGTATTTT. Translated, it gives CAWSGGQGITDTRYF.